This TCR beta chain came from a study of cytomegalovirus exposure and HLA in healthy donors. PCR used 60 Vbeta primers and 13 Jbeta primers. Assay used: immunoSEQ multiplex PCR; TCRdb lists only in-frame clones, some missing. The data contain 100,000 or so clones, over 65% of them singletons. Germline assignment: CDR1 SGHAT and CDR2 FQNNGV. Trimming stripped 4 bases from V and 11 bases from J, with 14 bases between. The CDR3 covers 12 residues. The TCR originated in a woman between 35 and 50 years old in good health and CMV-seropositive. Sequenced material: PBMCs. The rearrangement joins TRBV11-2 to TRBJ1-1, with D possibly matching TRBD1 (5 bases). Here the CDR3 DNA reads TGTGCCAGCAGCTCGCCAGTGGGGCATGCTTTCTTT. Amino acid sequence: CASSSPVGHAFF.